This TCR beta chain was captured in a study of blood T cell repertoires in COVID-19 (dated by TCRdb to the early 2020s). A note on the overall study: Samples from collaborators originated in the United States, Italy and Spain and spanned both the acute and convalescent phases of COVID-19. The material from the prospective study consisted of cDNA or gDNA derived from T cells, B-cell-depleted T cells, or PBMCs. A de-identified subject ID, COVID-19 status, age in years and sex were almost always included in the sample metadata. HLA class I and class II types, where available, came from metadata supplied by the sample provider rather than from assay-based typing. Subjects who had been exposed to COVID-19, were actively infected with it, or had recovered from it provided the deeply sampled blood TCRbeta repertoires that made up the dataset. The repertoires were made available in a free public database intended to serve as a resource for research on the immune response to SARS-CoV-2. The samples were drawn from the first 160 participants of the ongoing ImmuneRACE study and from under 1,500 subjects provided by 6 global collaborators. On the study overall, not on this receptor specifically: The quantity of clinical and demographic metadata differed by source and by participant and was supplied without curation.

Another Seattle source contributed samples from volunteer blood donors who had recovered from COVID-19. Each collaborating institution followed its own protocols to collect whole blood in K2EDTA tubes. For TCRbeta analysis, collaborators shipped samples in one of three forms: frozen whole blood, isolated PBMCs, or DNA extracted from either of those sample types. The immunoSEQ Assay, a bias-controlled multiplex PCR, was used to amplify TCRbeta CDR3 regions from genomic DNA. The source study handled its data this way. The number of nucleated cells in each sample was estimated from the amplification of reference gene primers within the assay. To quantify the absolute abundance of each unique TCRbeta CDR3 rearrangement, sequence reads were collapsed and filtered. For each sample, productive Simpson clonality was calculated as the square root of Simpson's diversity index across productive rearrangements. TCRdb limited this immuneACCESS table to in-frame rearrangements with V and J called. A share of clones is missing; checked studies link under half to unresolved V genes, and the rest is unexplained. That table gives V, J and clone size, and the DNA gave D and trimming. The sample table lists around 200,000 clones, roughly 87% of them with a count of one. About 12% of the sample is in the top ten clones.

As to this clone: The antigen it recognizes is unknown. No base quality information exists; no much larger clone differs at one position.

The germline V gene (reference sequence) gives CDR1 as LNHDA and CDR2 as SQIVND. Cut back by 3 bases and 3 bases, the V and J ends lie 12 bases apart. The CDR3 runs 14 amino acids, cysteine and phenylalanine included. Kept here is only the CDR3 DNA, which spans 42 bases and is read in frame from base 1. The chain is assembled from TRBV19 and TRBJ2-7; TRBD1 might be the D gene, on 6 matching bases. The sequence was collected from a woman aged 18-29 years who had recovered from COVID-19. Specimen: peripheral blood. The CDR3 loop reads CASSMFRGNYEQYF. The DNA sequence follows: TGTGCCAGTAGTATGTTCAGGGGTAACTACGAGCAGTACTTC. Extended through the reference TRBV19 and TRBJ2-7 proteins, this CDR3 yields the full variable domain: DGGITQSPKYLFRKEGQNVTLSCEQNLNHDAMYWYRQDPGQGLRLIYYSQIVNDFQKGDIAEGYSVSREKKESFPLTVTSAQKNPTAFYLCASSMFRGNYEQYFGPGTRLTVT.